This T cell receptor beta chain was retrieved from a study of T cells in narcolepsy. As for this clone: Its antigen is undetermined.

This table comes from immunoSEQ multiplex PCR, and its TCRdb copy is limited to in-frame clones, with some not included. Among 27,000 or so clones listed, around nine tenths were seen once. Broader study findings: Some memory CD4+ repertoires had no autoreactive clone sequences.

The sequenced material came from CD45RA- memory CD4+ T cells from PBMCs. This clonotype originated in a human donor with narcolepsy.

The CDR3 region is CASSLSWGANEKLFF. The CDR3 nucleotides read TGTGCCAGCAGCCTATCCTGGGGGGCTAATGAAAAACTGTTTTTT. The V and J genes are TRBV25-1 and TRBJ1-4, with a tentative D call TRBD1 (5 bases). The V and J ends lost 6 bases and 3 bases respectively, with 14 bases between them. CDR3 length equals 15 residues. Germline CDR1 is MGHDK and CDR2 is SYGVNS.